This T cell receptor beta chain was documented in a study of OX40 agonist ivuxolimab in advanced cancers. Notes on this clone: The antigen is undetermined.

Study results and limitations: Patients who responded partially at 0.1-3.0 mg/kg showed clonal expansion ranking among the lowest. Undetermined was the antigen specificity of the expanded peripheral T cells. At 0.1 to 3.0 mg/kg, clonal expansion of CD4+ and CD8+ blood T cells had occurred by week 6.

Blood specimens came from baseline, cycle 4 day 1, and cycle 7 day 1. Generated by immunoSEQ multiplex PCR, the TCRdb table keeps only in-frame clones and is missing some. This table has about 67,000 clones, approximately 84% appearing once. CDR1 is MDHEN, CDR2 SYDVKM, per germline. This CDR3 contains 16 residues. Trimming cost V 0 bases and J 2 bases, with 8 bases left between them. This receptor was obtained from an adult with an advanced solid tumor such as melanoma, head and neck, liver or kidney cancer. This sample comprised CD4+ or CD8+ T cells sorted from blood, obtained in a trial of the OX40 agonist ivuxolimab. The chain recombines TRBV28 with TRBJ2-6; D unclear. The CDR3 region has the DNA TGTGCCAGCAGTTTATGGTCGGACGCTGGGGCCAACGTCCTGACTTTC. Translation gives CASSLWSDAGANVLTF. The variable domain in full, completed from reference TRBV28 and TRBJ2-6, reads DVKVTQSSRYLVKRTGEKVFLECVQDMDHENMFWYRQDPGLGLRLIYFSYDVKMKEKGDIPEGYSVSREKKERFSLILESASTNQTSMYLCASSLWSDAGANVLTFGAGSRLTVL.